The entry that follows covers one TCR beta chain sequence. This sample stems from a study of blood T cell repertoires in COVID-19. Looking at the study overall: The origin of the acute and convalescent COVID-19 samples was the United States, Italy and Spain.

Authors' data handling: How many nucleated cells were present was estimated from reference gene primer amplification. Assay: immunoSEQ multiplex PCR; the TCRdb copy retains only in-frame clones and omits some. Clone size and V and J calls were adopted from that table, with D and trimming inferred from the DNA. The profile covers tens of thousands of clones, with over 85% appearing a single time and around 8% taken by the ten largest. This CDR3 comprises 12 residues. Germline values: CDR1 DFQATT, CDR2 SNEGSKA (reference sequence). Trimming left V 3 bases short and J 5 bases short, with 11 bases between.

V and J are TRBV20-1 and TRBJ2-7; weak D call: TRBD1 (5 bases). The clonotype was recovered from a human donor in a cohort sampled during active COVID-19. Sample: peripheral blood. CDR3 loop: CSASSGRNEQYF. In nucleotides, the CDR3 is TGCAGTGCTAGTTCAGGGCGAAACGAGCAGTACTTC.